The 24 T cell receptor beta chains in this list originate from one sample, sequenced in a study of T cells after yellow fever vaccination. TCRdb reprocessed the 5' RACE reads via MiXCR and lists one record per CDR3 protein. The sample has around 320,000 distinct CDR3 sequences, under 9% seen once; the top ten hold around 3.1%. The sequenced sample was CD4+ T cells sorted from PBMCs, obtained 5 days after the yellow fever booster vaccination. The receptors derive from a man aged 18 to 29 who received the YFV17D yellow fever vaccine.

This clonotype was counted ten times or more. The chain uses TRBV5-4 and TRBJ2-7; a weak D match, TRBD2 (5 bases). CDR3 size: 11 residues. From germline, CDR1 is SGHNT and CDR2 YYREEE (reference sequence). With 1 base removed from V and 7 bases from J, the gap between germline ends came to 6 bases. CDR3 sequence reads: CASSLRGEQYF. The CDR3 DNA is TGTGCCAGCAGCTTGCGGGGTGAGCAGTACTTC.

The DNA for the CDR3 is TGTGCCAGCAGCGTAGTCCTTCGGACAGGCCAAGGGGTGGATGAGCAGTTCTTC. Translating it yields CASSVVLRTGQGVDEQFF. The genes are TRBV9 and TRBJ2-1; 7 nucleotides agree with TRBD1. This CDR3 comprises 18 residues. V gave up 0 bases and J gave up 8 bases; unmatched junction bases: 17. Looked up from germline, CDR1 is SGDLS and CDR2 is YYNGEE.

This clonotype has ten or more counts. The chain employs TRBV10-2 and TRBJ1-4; D is unresolved. V gave up 3 bases and J gave up 10 bases, with 9 bases separating them. This CDR3 comprises 12 residues. Germline V gene lookup returns CDR1 WSHSY and CDR2 SAAADI. The CDR3 region has the DNA TGCGCCAGCAGTGACTACCGCGGAAAACTGTTTTTT. Protein sequence: CASSDYRGKLFF.

This clonotype was recorded a few times. The chain uses TRBV6-5 and TRBJ1-6; 7 bases fit TRBD1. The CDR3 consists of 15 residues. Looked up from germline, CDR1 is MNHEY and CDR2 is SVGAGI. The V and J ends lost 4 bases and 4 bases, in that order; junction bases with no gene match: 4. CDR3 sequence (DNA): TGTGCCAGCAGTTTACTGGGACAGTATAATTCACCCCTCCACTTT. This codes for CASSLLGQYNSPLHF.

The table lists this clonotype with many counts. This sequence joins TRBV11-2 and TRBJ2-7; the D is unclear. CDR3 length: 14 residues. Germline CDR1 and CDR2: SGHAT and FQNNGV. V lost 1 base, J lost 0 bases, and 7 bases lay in between. CDR3 coding DNA: TGTGCCAGCAGCTTAGTCGCCAGCTCCTACGAGCAGTACTTC. Encoded protein: CASSLVASSYEQYF.

This clonotype was observed a handful of times. This chain connects TRBV7-3 to TRBJ1-6; possibly TRBD1 for D (6 bases). Trimming cost V 8 bases and J 7 bases, with 9 bases left between them. Germline V gene data show CDR1 as SGHTA and CDR2 as FQGTGA. The CDR3 consists of 12 residues. The CDR3 protein is CASGTYNSPLHF. CDR3 DNA sequence: TGTGCCAGCGGGACATACAATTCACCCCTCCACTTT.

This chain links TRBV11-1 with TRBJ2-5, with D uncertain. Trimming took off 5 bases at V and 1 base at J, with 20 bases between the two ends. Germline V gene lookup returns CDR1 SGHAT and CDR2 FQDESV (reference sequence). The CDR3 totals 17 residues. The CDR3 DNA reads TGTGCCAGCAGCGTTAGCCATGGTAGGCAAACCCAAGAGACCCAGTACTTC. Its translation is CASSVSHGRQTQETQYF.

V is TRBV19 and J is TRBJ2-5; 7 bases map to TRBD1. The CDR3 totals 15 residues. From germline, CDR1 is LNHDA and CDR2 SQIVND (reference sequence). V lost 5 bases and J lost 4; bases outside the gene matches: 10. The DNA of the CDR3 is TGTGCCAGTAGTTCGGACAGGATCCTGGGAGAGACCCAGTACTTC. It translates to CASSSDRILGETQYF.

The chain carries TRBV6-5 and TRBJ1-2; a possible D gene is TRBD1 (6 bases). Trimming cost V 5 bases and J 4 bases, with 11 bases left between them. The CDR3 extends over 13 amino acids. Germline CDR1 is MNHEY and CDR2 is SVGAGI. CDR3 loop: CASSRGGPYGYTF. CDR3 nucleotides: TGTGCCAGCAGTCGGGGGGGGCCCTATGGCTACACCTTC.

The CDR3 region is CAISATSGVGETQYF. Written as DNA, the CDR3 is TGTGCCATCAGTGCTACTAGCGGGGTTGGTGAGACCCAGTACTTC. The V and J genes are TRBV10-3 and TRBJ2-5; 10 nucleotides align to TRBD2. This CDR3 has 15 amino acids. V was pared by 4 bases and J by 5 bases, with 7 bases of the junction left unmatched. Per the germline V gene, CDR1 is ENHRY and CDR2 is SYGVKD.

This clonotype was seen only a few times. The V and J genes are TRBV3-1 and TRBJ2-4, with 8 positions matching TRBD2. The CDR3 runs to 14 residues. The germline CDR1 and CDR2 sequences are LGHDT and YNNKEL (reference sequence). V trimming: 0 bases; J trimming: 8 bases; junction bases outside the gene matches: 3. As DNA, the CDR3 is TGTGCCAGCAGCCAAGATGTTAGCGGGGACATTCAGTACTTC. Its translation: CASSQDVSGDIQYF.

This clonotype appeared a few times. This chain joins TRBV4-3 and TRBJ2-6; a weak D match, TRBD2 (6 bases). CDR3 length: 17 amino acids. V was trimmed by 0 bases and J by 2 bases, leaving 11 bases between them. Germline V gene data show CDR1 as LGHNA and CDR2 as YSLEER. The CDR3 is CASSQDPEGTGANVLTF. The CDR3, as DNA: TGCGCCAGCAGCCAAGATCCGGAGGGGACTGGGGCCAACGTCCTGACTTTC.

In its sample, this clonotype was seen a few times. The J gene is TRBJ1-3, the V gene TRBV15, with TRBD1 matching 7 bases. The CDR3 contains 15 residues. Germline CDR1 and CDR2: LNHNV and YYDKDF (reference sequence). Trimming took 11 bases from V and 2 from J; bases not matched to a gene: 12. The CDR3 loop is CASSTDRVTGNTIYF. CDR3 bases: TGTGCCTCCTCCACCGACAGGGTAACTGGAAACACCATATATTTT.

The sample holds a few counts of this clonotype. The chain uses TRBV5-1 and TRBJ2-3; 7 positions match TRBD2. From germline, CDR1 is SGHRS and CDR2 YFSETQ. V was pared by 4 bases and J by 0 bases, with 8 bases of the junction left unmatched. The CDR3 loop spans 16 amino acids. Written as DNA, the CDR3 is TGCGCCAGCAGCACCCAAGGGACTACTAGCACAGATACGCAGTATTTT. As protein: CASSTQGTTSTDTQYF.

This clonotype came up a few times. The chain uses TRBV19 and TRBJ2-2; 7 bases fit TRBD1. Germline-derived CDR1 and CDR2 are LNHDA and SQIVND (reference sequence). The V gene end was trimmed by 8 bases and the J gene end by 1 base; junction bases not matched to a gene: 4. This CDR3 is 14 amino acids long. The CDR3 bases are TGTGCCAGTTGGGACAGAGGGAACACCGGGGAGCTGTTTTTT. It codes for CASWDRGNTGELFF. The complete variable domain, with remaining parts taken from reference TRBV19 and TRBJ2-2, reads DGGITQSPKYLFRKEGQNVTLSCEQNLNHDAMYWYRQDPGQGLRLIYYSQIVNDFQKGDIAEGYSVSREKKESFPLTVTSAQKNPTAFYLCASWDRGNTGELFFGEGSRLTVL.

This clonotype has at least ten counts. This chain joins TRBV7-2 and TRBJ2-3; D unresolved. The germline CDR1 and CDR2 sequences are SGHTA and FQGNSA. The length of the CDR3 is 13 residues. V was trimmed by 2 bases and J by 8 bases, leaving 11 bases between them. This CDR3 is CASSLNMRTTQYF. For the CDR3, the DNA is TGTGCCAGCAGCTTAAACATGAGGACTACGCAGTATTTT.

This clonotype was seen a handful of times. V usage is TRBV20-1 and J usage is TRBJ2-7; D unresolved. V dropped 3 bases and J dropped 2 bases, with 8 bases sitting between them. CDR3 length: 12 residues. From germline, CDR1 is DFQATT and CDR2 SNEGSKA (reference sequence). CDR3 sequence: CSARFRAYEQYF. In nucleotides, the CDR3 is TGCAGTGCTAGGTTTCGGGCCTACGAGCAGTACTTC.

The sample holds a few counts of this clonotype. This sequence joins TRBV7-3 and TRBJ2-1, with 10 bases that match TRBD2. V lost 1 base and J lost 7; bases outside the gene matches: 13. Germline-derived CDR1 and CDR2 are SGHTA and FQGTGA. The CDR3 is made up of 18 amino acids. The CDR3 loop reads CASSLRARSGGARNEQFF. CDR3 sequence (DNA): TGTGCCAGCAGCTTAAGGGCCAGGAGCGGGGGGGCGAGGAATGAGCAGTTCTTC.

This clonotype has more than one count but fewer than ten. This sequence joins TRBV20-1 and TRBJ2-3; D is unclear. CDR3 length: 13 amino acids. CDR1 is DFQATT and CDR2 is SNEGSKA in the germline V gene (reference sequence). Trimming removed 0 bases from V and 2 bases from J, with 6 bases in between. The CDR3 DNA sequence: TGCAGTGCTAGAGATGACAACACAGATACGCAGTATTTT. Amino acid sequence: CSARDDNTDTQYF.

This clonotype was observed a handful of times. V usage is TRBV11-2 and J usage is TRBJ2-1; 8 nucleotides agree with TRBD2. Trimming removed 4 bases from V and 10 bases from J; junction bases left unmatched: 6. CDR1 is SGHAT, CDR2 FQNNGV, per germline. This CDR3 contains 13 residues. The CDR3 bases are TGTGCCAGCAGCTGGGGAACGGGGGGGGAGCAGTTCTTC. It is translated as CASSWGTGGEQFF.

This chain links TRBV4-1 with TRBJ2-5; TRBD2 agrees at 8 bases. CDR1 MGHRA and CDR2 YSYEKL come from the germline V gene. This CDR3 spans 17 amino acids. The V gene end was trimmed by 3 bases and the J gene end by 4 bases; junction bases not matched to a gene: 13. DNA for the CDR3: TGCGCCAGCAGCCACATACTGAGGCGGGAGGAAGGAGAGACCCAGTACTTC. Residues: CASSHILRREEGETQYF.

This clonotype was detected only a few times. The chain combines TRBV7-2 with TRBJ2-5; weak D call: TRBD1 (8 bases). CDR1 is SGHTA, CDR2 FQGNSA, per germline. The CDR3 has 17 amino acids. V lost 1 base and J lost 5, with 20 bases in between. CDR3 sequence (DNA): TGTGCCAGCAGCTTAGACCCCCTCAGGGGGCGGGGGGAGACCCAGTACTTC. Translated, it gives CASSLDPLRGRGETQYF.

The gene calls are TRBV11-2 and TRBJ2-1, with 14 bases identical to TRBD2. V lost 3 bases and J lost 8; bases outside the gene matches: 3. The CDR3 is 15 residues long. Germline V gives CDR1 SGHAT, CDR2 FQNNGV. In DNA form, the CDR3 reads TGTGCCAGCAGCTTGACTAGCGGGGGGGCTTATGAGCAGTTCTTC. Its protein is CASSLTSGGAYEQFF.

This clonotype was seen many times. V usage is TRBV4-3 and J usage is TRBJ2-1, with 13 bases matching TRBD2. CDR3 length: 17 residues. Germline CDR1 and CDR2: LGHNA and YSLEER. V dropped 0 bases and J dropped 4; count of bases not matched to a gene: 3. The CDR3 loop reads CASSQEVTSGGYNEQFF. The DNA for the CDR3 is TGCGCCAGCAGCCAAGAAGTGACTAGCGGGGGGTACAATGAGCAGTTCTTC.